This T cell receptor beta chain was documented in a study of molecular identifiers for immune sequencing clone quantification. Methods described previously were used for bulk TCR libraries, and listed TCR primers were applied. Via MiXCR, TCRdb re-called the PCR reads, giving one row per CDR3 protein. Of some 580,000 distinct CDR3 sequences listed, approximately 24% are singletons. When naive CD8 T cells were sorted, they were gated as CD8+CD4-CCR7+CD45RA+. Germline-derived CDR1 and CDR2 are DFQATT and SNEGSKA (reference sequence). The CDR3 sequence is 18 residues long. As concerns this clonotype: Its specificity is not known. One junction end disagrees with the germline gene, perhaps due to a read error.

Findings and limits, study-wide: Clones above 20 RNA copies contained over 99% of effector molecules and under 1% of naive molecules. Reports indicate spiked Jurkat TCR RNA from one cell could be found among about 1 million naive cells.

This TCR was sampled from a human donor in good health. Some libraries in this study had Jurkat cell RNA spiked in. Sequenced input: naive CD8+ T cells from blood, with Jurkat cell RNA spiked in. Regarding subset: FACS-sorted CD8+CD4-CCR7+CD45RA+ naive T cells. The chain combines TRBV20-1 with TRBJ2-7, with 7 bases identical to TRBD2. The chain's CDR3 is CSASQGPTSSGPSYAQYF. The CDR3 DNA is TGCAGTGCTAGCCAAGGGCCTACCTCTAGCGGACCCTCCTACGCGCAGTACTTC.